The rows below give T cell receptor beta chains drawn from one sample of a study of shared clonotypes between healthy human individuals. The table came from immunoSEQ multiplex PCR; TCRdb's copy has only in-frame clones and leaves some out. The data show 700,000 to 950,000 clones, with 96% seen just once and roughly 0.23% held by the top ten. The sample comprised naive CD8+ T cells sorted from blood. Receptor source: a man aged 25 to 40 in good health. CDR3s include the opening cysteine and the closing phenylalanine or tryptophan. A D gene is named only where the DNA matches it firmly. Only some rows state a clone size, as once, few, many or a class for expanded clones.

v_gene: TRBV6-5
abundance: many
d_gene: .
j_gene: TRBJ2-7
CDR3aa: CASSYSSSYEQYF
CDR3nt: TGTGCCAGCAGTTACTCGAGTTCCTACGAGCAGTACTTC

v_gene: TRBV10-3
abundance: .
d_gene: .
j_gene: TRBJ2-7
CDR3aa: CAISDWLRGSYEQYF
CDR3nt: TGTGCCATCAGTGACTGGCTTCGAGGCTCCTACGAGCAGTACTTC

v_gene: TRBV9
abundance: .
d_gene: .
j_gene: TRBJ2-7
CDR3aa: CASSVDPTYEQYF
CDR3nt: TGTGCCAGCAGCGTAGACCCCACCTACGAGCAGTACTTC

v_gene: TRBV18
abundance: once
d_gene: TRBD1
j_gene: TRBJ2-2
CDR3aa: CASSPGQGKNTGELFF
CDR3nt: TGTGCCAGCTCACCGGGACAGGGCAAGAACACCGGGGAGCTGTTTTTT

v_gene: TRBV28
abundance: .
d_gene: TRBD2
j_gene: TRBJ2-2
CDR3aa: CASSSGLALNTGELFF
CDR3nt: TGTGCCAGCAGTTCGGGACTAGCCCTGAACACCGGGGAGCTGTTTTTT

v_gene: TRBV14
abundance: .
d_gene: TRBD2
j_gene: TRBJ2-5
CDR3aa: CASSPPGLAGPSSETQYF
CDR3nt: TGTGCCAGCAGCCCTCCGGGACTAGCGGGACCATCCTCGGAGACCCAGTACTTC

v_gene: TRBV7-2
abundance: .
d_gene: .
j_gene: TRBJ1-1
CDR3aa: CASSSESMNTEAFF
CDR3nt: TGTGCCAGCAGCTCCGAGAGCATGAACACTGAAGCTTTCTTT

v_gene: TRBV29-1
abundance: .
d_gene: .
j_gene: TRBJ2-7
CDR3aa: CSVVSIAYEQYF
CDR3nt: TGCAGCGTTGTCAGCATCGCCTACGAGCAGTACTTC

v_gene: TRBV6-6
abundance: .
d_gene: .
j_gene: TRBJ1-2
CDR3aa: CASSPIPGRENYGYTF
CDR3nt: TGTGCCAGCAGCCCTATCCCGGGACGGGAAAACTATGGCTACACCTTC

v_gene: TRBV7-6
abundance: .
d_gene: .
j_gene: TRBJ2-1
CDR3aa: CASSLTVAKSYNEQFF
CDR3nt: TGTGCCAGCAGCTTAACTGTCGCCAAGAGTTACAATGAGCAGTTCTTC

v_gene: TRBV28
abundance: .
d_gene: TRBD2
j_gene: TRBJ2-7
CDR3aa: CASGYPSGGSYEQYF
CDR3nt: TGTGCCAGCGGATACCCTAGCGGGGGTTCCTACGAGCAGTACTTC